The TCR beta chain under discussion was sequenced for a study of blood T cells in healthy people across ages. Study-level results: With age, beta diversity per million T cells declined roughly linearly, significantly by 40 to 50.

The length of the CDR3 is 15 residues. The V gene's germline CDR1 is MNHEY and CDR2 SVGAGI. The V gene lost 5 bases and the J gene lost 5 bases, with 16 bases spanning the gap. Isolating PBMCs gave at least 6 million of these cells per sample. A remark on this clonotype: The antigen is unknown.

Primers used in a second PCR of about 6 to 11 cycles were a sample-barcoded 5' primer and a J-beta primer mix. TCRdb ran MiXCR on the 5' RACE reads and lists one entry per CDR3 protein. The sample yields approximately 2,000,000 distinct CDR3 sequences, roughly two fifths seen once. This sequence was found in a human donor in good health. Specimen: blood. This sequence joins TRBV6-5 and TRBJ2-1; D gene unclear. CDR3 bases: TGTGCCAGCAGTCGACCCTCGTACGGAGACAATGAGCAGTTCTTC. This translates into CASSRPSYGDNEQFF.